The clone carrying this T cell receptor (beta chain) occurred many times. Its antigen is unknown. This specimen comes from a study of T cells in Graves' hyperthyroidism and ophthalmopathy. The V end lost 6 bases, the J end lost 1 base, and 15 bases lay between the germline ends. The CDR3 sequence is 15 residues long. CDR1 and CDR2 (germline): MDHEN, SYDVKM. Study-level results: In the blood, most expanded thyroid clonotypes above 0.001 appeared as well. In the analysis, a 13 V-J model separated ophthalmopathy from stable hyperthyroidism.

The investigators amplified TCR beta CDR3 regions from RNA transcripts. HTBI primers drove first-round RT-PCR of the TCR CDR3. TCRdb called the multiplex PCR reads again in MiXCR, with one record for every CDR3 protein. This repertoire shows hundreds of thousands of distinct CDR3 sequences, roughly 14% found once; its top ten account for around 4.1%. Fresh 10 ml peripheral blood yielded PBMCs. The sample taken for sequencing was blood. V gene TRBV28 combines with J gene TRBJ1-1; D is perhaps TRBD1 (6 bases). This receptor was taken from a woman aged 40 to 50 with Graves' ophthalmopathy. The DNA for the CDR3 is TGTGCCAGCAGAAAACAGGGTCTTCCGAACACTGAAGCTTTCTTT. Its protein is CASRKQGLPNTEAFF.